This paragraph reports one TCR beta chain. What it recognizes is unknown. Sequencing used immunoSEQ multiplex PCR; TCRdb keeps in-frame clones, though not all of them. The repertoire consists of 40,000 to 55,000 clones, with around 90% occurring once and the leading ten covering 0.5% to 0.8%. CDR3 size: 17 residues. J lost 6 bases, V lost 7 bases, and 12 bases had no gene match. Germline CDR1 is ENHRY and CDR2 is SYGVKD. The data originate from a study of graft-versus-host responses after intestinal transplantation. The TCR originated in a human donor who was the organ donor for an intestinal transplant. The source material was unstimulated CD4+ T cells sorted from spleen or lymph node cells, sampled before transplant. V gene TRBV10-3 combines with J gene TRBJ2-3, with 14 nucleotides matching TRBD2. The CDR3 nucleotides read TGTGCCATCATAGGACTAGCGGGAGGACCGTTGATGGATACGCAGTATTTT. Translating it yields CAIIGLAGGPLMDTQYF.